The following is a TCR beta chain sequence with its context. Its antigen remains unknown. The data derive from a study of CD8+ T cells in alopecia areata. Findings and caveats of the study: Normal scalp showed lower clonality than lesional scalp, especially alopecia totalis/universalis.

Treatment indicated: oral pan-JAK inhibitor, 5-10 mg twice daily. TCR sequencing used cDNA made by reverse transcription of extracted RNA. The protocol was immunoSEQ multiplex PCR, while the TCRdb copy is restricted to in-frame clones and leaves out a portion. The sample has fewer than 200,000 clones; around 59% are singletons. The germline V gene encodes CDR1 SEHNR and CDR2 FQNEAQ (reference sequence). This CDR3 contains 13 residues. Deletions cut 3 bases from V and 6 bases from J, with 11 bases between. Sequenced here: CD4+ T cells sorted from blood, sampled at week 24, from a patient treated with tofacitinib. This sequence originates from a human donor with alopecia areata. The V call is TRBV7-9, the J call TRBJ1-1; D uncertain. This chain's CDR3 is CASSFVAGSEAFF. CDR3 bases: TGTGCCAGCAGCTTTGTCGCGGGATCTGAAGCTTTCTTT.